This T cell receptor (beta chain) appears in the sequencing data of a study of shared clonotypes between healthy human individuals. Study-level information: Aged between 18 and 49, the donors were a couple of women and a few men. Each donor contributed plates that comprised three CD4 naive, three CD4 memory, two CD8 naive and one CD8 memory. Findings and limits, study-wide: In contrast to clonotypes shared by all four donors, non-shared clonotypes had lower generation probabilities.

Between the trimmed V and J ends, which lost 0 bases and 0 bases, there was a span of 12 bases. CDR3 length: 17 amino acids. The germline V gene encodes CDR1 LNHDA and CDR2 SQIVND (reference sequence). The protocol was immunoSEQ multiplex PCR, while the TCRdb copy is restricted to in-frame clones and leaves out a portion. The sample yields a few hundred thousand clones, around 95% seen once. Naive CD8 cells, CD45RO-negative and positively selected for CCR7, excluded terminally differentiated effector memory CD45RA+ cells. Donors comprised only Caucasian adults living in Nashville, Tennessee. Turning to this clone: As yet, its antigen is unknown.

This chain joins TRBV19 and TRBJ1-5; D gene uncertain. Material: naive CD8+ T cells sorted from blood. The TCR sequence derives from a woman in her thirties in good health. CDR3 amino acids: CASSIDWAFYSNQPQHF. The CDR3 DNA follows: TGTGCCAGTAGTATAGATTGGGCCTTCTATAGCAATCAGCCCCAGCATTTT.